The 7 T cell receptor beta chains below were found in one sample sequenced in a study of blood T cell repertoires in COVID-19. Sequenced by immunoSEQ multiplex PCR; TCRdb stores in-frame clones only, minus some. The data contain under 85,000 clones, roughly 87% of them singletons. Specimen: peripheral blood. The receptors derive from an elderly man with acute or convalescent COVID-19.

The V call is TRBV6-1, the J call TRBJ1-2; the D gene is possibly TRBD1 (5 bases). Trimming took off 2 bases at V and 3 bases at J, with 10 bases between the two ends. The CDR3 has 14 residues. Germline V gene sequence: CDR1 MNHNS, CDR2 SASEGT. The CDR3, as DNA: TGTGCCAGCAGTGAAAAGGTCAGGGACTATGGCTACACCTTC. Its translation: CASSEKVRDYGYTF.

The CDR3 loop is CASSPSPGYGYTF. CDR3 sequence (DNA): TGTGCCAGCAGTCCTTCCCCAGGCTATGGCTACACCTTC. The V gene is TRBV6-5, the J gene TRBJ1-2; D is uncertain. Trimming removed 5 bases from V and 4 bases from J, with 11 bases in between. This CDR3 is 13 amino acids long. Germline assignment: CDR1 MNHEY and CDR2 SVGAGI.

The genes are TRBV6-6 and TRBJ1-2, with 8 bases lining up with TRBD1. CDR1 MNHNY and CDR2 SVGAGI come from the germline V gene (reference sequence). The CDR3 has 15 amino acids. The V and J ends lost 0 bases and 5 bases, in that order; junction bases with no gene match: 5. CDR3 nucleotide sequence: TGTGCCAGCAGTTACTCGGGACAGGAGACGTATGGCTACACCTTC. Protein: CASSYSGQETYGYTF.

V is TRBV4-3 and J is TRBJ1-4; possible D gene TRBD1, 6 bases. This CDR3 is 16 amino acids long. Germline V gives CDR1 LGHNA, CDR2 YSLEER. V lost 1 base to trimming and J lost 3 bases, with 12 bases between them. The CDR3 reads CASSQGLGQPNEKLFF. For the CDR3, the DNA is TGCGCCAGCAGCCAAGGACTCGGACAGCCTAATGAAAAACTGTTTTTT.

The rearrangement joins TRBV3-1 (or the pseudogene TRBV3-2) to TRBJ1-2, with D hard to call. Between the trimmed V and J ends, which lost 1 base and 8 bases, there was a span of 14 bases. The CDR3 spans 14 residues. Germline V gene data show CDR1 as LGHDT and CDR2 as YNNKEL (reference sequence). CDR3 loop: CASSQGGGLKGYTF. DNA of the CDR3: TGTGCCAGCAGCCAAGGCGGCGGGCTTAAGGGCTACACCTTC.

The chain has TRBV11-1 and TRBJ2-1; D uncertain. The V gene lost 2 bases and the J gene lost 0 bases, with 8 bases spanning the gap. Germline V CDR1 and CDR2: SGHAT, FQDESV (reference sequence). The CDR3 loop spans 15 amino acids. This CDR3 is CASSLRSISYNEQFF. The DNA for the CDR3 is TGTGCCAGCAGCTTAAGGAGTATCTCCTACAATGAGCAGTTCTTC. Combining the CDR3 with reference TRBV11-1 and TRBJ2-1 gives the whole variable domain EAEVAQSPRYKITEKSQAVAFWCDPISGHATLYWYRQILGQGPELLVQFQDESVVDDSQLPKDRFSAERLKGVDSTLKIQPAELGDSAMYLCASSLRSISYNEQFFGPGTRLTVL.

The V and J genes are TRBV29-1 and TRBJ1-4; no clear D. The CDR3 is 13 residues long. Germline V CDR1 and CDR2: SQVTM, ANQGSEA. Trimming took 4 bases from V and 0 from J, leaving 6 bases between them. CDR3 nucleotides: TGCAGCGTTGGGGCCCCAACTAATGAAAAACTGTTTTTT. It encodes CSVGAPTNEKLFF. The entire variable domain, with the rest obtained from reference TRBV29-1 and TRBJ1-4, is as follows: SAVISQKPSRDICQRGTSLTIQCQVDSQVTMMFWYRQQPGQSLTLIATANQGSEATYESGFVIDKFPISRPNLTFSTLTVSNMSPEDSSIYLCSVGAPTNEKLFFGSGTQLSVL.